This TCR beta chain was recorded in a study of cytomegalovirus exposure and HLA in healthy donors. Details on this clone: Antigen: not known.

It was with 60 Vbeta and 13 Jbeta primers that the PCR ran. The data were produced by immunoSEQ multiplex PCR, yet TCRdb's version contains in-frame clones alone and is incomplete. The table has approximately 120,000 clones, over 65% seen once. The CDR3 covers 15 residues. Germline V gene lookup returns CDR1 SGHTA and CDR2 FQGNSA. V lost 4 bases, J lost 7 bases, and 14 bases lay in between. Findings of the study overall: Later work associated 17,000 or so TCR beta sequences with HLA alleles at 0.05 false discovery rate. Near-uniform donor sequencing depth was presumed by presence/absence analyses.

The receptor was isolated from a man aged 45-60 years in good health and CMV-seronegative. The chain recombines TRBV7-2 with TRBJ1-6; D not certain. Sequencing input: PBMCs. The CDR3 DNA reads as TGTGCCAGCAGCTCCCCAGCGGCTCGGAATTCACCCCTCCACTTT. This sequence encodes CASSSPAARNSPLHF.